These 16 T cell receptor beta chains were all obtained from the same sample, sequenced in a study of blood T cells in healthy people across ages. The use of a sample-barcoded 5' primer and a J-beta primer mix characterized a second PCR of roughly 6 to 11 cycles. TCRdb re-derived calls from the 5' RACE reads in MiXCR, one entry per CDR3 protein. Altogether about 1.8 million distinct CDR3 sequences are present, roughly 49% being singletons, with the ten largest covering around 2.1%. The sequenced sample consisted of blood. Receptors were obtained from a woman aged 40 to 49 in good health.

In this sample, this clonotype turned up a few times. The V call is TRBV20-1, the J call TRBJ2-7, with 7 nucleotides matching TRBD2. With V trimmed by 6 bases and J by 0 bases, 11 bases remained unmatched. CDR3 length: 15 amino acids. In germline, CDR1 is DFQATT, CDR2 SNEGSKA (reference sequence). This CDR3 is CSAGGAGTLSYEQYF. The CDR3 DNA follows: TGCAGTGCCGGGGGAGCGGGGACCCTCTCCTACGAGCAGTACTTC.

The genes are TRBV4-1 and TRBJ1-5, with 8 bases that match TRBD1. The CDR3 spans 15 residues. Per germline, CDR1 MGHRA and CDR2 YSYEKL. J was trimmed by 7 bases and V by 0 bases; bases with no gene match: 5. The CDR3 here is CASSQEQGDGQPQHF. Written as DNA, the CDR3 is TGCGCCAGCAGCCAAGAACAGGGGGACGGACAGCCCCAGCATTTT.

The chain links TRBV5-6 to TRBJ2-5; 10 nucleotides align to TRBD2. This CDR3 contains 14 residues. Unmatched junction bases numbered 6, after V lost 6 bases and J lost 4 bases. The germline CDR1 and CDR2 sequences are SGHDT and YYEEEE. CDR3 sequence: CASISSGGSETQYF. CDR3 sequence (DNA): TGTGCCAGCATATCTAGCGGGGGATCAGAGACCCAGTACTTC.

As DNA, the CDR3 is TGTGCCAGCAGATCCGGGCCCCGATCGGTGGATACGCAGTATTTT. Protein product: CASRSGPRSVDTQYF. This chain connects TRBV27 to TRBJ2-3; no definite D call. Trimming removed 6 bases at V and 6 bases at J, with 19 bases between. The CDR3 covers 15 residues. Looked up from germline, CDR1 is MNHEY and CDR2 is SMNVEV (reference sequence).

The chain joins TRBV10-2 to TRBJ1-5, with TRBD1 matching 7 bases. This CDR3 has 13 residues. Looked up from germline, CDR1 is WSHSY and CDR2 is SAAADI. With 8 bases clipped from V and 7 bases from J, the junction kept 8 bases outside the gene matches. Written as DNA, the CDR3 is TGCGCCAGCGACGACAGGGAAGGCCAGCCCCAGCATTTT. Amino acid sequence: CASDDREGQPQHF.

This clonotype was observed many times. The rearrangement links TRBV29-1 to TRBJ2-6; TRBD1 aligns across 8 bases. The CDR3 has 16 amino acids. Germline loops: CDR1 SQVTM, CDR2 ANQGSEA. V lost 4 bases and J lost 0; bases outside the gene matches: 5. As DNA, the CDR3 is TGCAGCGTTGCAGGGACAGGAGTCTCTGGGGCCAACGTCCTGACTTTC. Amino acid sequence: CSVAGTGVSGANVLTF.

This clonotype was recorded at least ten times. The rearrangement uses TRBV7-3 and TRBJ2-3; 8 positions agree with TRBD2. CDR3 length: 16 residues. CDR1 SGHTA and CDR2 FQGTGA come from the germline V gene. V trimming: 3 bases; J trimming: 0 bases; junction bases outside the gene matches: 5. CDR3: CASSLRSGGSTDTQYF. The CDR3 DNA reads TGTGCCAGCAGCTTGAGATCGGGGGGGAGCACAGATACGCAGTATTTT.

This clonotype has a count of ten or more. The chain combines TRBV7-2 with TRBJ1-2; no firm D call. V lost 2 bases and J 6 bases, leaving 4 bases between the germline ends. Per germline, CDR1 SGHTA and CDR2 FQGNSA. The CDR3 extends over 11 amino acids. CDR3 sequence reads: CASSLRDGYTF. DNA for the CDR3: TGTGCCAGCAGCTTAAGGGATGGCTACACCTTC.

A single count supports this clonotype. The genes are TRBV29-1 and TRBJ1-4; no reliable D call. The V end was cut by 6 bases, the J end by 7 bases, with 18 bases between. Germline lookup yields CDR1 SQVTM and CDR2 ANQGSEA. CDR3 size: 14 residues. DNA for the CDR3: TGCAGCGTGGCCGTGGCTTCTGGGAGTGAAAAACTGTTTTTT. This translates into CSVAVASGSEKLFF.

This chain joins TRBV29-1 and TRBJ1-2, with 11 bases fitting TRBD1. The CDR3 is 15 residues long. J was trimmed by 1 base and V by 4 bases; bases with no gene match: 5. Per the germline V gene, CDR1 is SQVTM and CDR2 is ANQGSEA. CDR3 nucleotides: TGCAGCGTTGGCGCGGGACAGGGGGTTAACTATGGCTACACCTTC. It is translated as CSVGAGQGVNYGYTF.

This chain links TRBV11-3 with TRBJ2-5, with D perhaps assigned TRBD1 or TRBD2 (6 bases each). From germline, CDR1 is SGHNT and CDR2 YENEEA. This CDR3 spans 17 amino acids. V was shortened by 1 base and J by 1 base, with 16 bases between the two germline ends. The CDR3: CASSLGRLGGLQETQYF. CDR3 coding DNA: TGTGCCAGCAGCTTAGGGAGACTGGGGGGCCTCCAAGAGACCCAGTACTTC.

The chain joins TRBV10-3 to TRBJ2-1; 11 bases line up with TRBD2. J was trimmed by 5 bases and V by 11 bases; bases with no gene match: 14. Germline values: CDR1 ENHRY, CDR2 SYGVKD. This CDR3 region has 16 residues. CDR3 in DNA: TGTGCCCCCAAAGTCGGAAAACTAGCGGGGGACAATGAGCAGTTCTTC. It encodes CAPKVGKLAGDNEQFF.

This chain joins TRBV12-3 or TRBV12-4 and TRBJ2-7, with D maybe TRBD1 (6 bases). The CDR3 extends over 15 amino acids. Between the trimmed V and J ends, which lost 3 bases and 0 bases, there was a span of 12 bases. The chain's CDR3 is CASSLGRGDSYEQYF. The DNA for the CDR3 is TGTGCCAGCAGTTTGGGCAGGGGCGACTCCTACGAGCAGTACTTC.

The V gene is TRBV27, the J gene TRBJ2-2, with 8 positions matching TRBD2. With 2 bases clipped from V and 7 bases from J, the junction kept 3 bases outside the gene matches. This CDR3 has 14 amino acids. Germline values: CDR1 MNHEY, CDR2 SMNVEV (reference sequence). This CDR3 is CASSLKGLGGELFF. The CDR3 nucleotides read TGTGCCAGCAGTTTAAAGGGACTAGGCGGGGAGCTGTTTTTT.

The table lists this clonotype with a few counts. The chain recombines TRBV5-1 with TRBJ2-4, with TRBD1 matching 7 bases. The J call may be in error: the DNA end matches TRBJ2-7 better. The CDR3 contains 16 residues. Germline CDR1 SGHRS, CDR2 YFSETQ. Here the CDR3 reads CASSSIQGVSAYEQYF. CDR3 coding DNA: TGCGCCAGCAGCTCCATTCAGGGGGTATCGGCCTACGAGCAGTACTTC.

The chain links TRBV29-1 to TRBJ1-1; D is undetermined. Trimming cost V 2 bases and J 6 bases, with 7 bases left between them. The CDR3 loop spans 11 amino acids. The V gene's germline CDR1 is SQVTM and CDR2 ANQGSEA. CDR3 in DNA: TGCAGCGTTGAACCGTTTTCTGAAGCTTTCTTT. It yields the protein CSVEPFSEAFF.